This record concerns one T cell receptor beta chain sequence. No antigen is known for it. PCR involved 60 Vbeta and 13 Jbeta primers. Some clones are missing from TCRdb's copy, which holds only in-frame ones; the method was immunoSEQ multiplex PCR. Of 140,000 to 150,000 clones in the sample, around three quarters were seen once. V trimming: 0 bases; J trimming: 4 bases; junction bases outside the gene matches: 6. The V gene's germline CDR1 is SGHDT and CDR2 YYEEEE. The CDR3 contains 16 residues. This entry belongs to a study of cytomegalovirus exposure and HLA in healthy donors. Study information: An analysis done earlier identified more than 90 million unique TCR beta sequences from roughly 190 million T cells. HLA-typed donors were the source of 83 million or so unique TCRs held in an early data release.

Overall study findings and caveats: Three CMV-associated chains proved CMV antigen-specific in vitro. On later analysis, the bulk of CMV-associated TCR beta chains appeared to be HLA-restricted.

V is TRBV5-6 and J is TRBJ2-5; TRBD2 matches at 10 bases. The sequence derives from a woman in her late teens or twenties in good health and CMV-seropositive. The sample was PBMCs. CDR3 DNA: TGTGCCAGCAGCTTGGCAAGCGGGGGGGCGAGAGAGACCCAGTACTTC. Amino acid sequence: CASSLASGGARETQYF.